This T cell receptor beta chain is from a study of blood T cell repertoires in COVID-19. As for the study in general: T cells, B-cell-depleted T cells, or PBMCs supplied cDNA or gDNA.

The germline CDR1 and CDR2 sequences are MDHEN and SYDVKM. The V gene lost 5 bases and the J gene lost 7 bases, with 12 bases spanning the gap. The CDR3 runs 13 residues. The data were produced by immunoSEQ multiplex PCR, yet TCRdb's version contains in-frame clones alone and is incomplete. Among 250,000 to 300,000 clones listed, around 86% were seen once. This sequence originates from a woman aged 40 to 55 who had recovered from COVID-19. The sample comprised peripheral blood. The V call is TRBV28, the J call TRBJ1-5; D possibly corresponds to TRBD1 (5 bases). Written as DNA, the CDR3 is TGTGCCAGCAGTCGACAGTTCCAGCAGCCCCAGCATTTT. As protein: CASSRQFQQPQHF.